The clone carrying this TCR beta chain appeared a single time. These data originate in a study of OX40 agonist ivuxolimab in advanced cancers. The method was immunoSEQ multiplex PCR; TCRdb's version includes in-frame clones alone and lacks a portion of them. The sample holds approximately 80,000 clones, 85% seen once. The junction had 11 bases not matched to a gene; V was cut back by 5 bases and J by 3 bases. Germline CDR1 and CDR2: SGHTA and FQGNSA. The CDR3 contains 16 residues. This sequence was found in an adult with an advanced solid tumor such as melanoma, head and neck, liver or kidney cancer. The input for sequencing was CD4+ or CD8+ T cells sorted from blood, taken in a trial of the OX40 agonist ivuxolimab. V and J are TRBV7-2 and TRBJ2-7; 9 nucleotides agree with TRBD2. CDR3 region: CASSRLSSGDYYEQYF. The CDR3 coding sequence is TGTGCCAGCAGCCGCCTTTCTAGCGGGGATTACTACGAGCAGTACTTC.